The 22 T cell receptor beta chains listed next were all sequenced from one sample in a study of T-cell reconstitution after alpha-beta-depleted transplantation in children. For TCRbeta, the library was prepared with unique molecular identifiers. One entry per CDR3 protein results from TCRdb running MiXCR on the PCR reads. The sample records about 580,000 distinct CDR3 sequences, roughly a quarter being singletons. The sequenced sample was PBMCs, obtained before TCRalphabeta/CD19-depleted stem cell transplant. These receptors were obtained from a boy younger than two with Wiskott-Aldrich syndrome, due to receive a stem cell transplant.

This clonotype turned up a few times. The CDR3 loop is CASSQDPRSEQFF. In nucleotides, the CDR3 is TGTGCCAGCAGCCAAGATCCCCGGTCTGAGCAGTTCTTC. This sequence joins TRBV3-1 and TRBJ2-1; D unresolved. Trimming left V 0 bases short and J 9 bases short, with 9 bases between. Germline V gene data show CDR1 as LGHDT and CDR2 as YNNKEL (reference sequence). This CDR3 has 13 amino acids.

This clonotype occurred a few times. The chain combines TRBV6-1 with TRBJ2-7, with 9 bases that match TRBD2. The CDR3 runs to 15 residues. The ends lost 3 bases at V and 5 bases at J; junction bases unmatched: 8. Germline V gene lookup returns CDR1 MNHNS and CDR2 SASEGT. CDR3 sequence (DNA): TGTGCCAGCAGTGAGTCTGCGGGAGGGCCCGACGAGCAGTACTTC. This sequence encodes CASSESAGGPDEQYF.

This clonotype was picked up a small number of times. The V and J genes are TRBV28 and TRBJ1-4; D call uncertain. Trimming took off 6 bases at V and 8 bases at J, with 10 bases between the two ends. The CDR3 loop spans 12 amino acids. CDR1 MDHEN and CDR2 SYDVKM come from the germline V gene. This chain's CDR3 is CASSRDPEKLFF. The CDR3 nucleotides are TGTGCCAGCAGCAGAGACCCGGAAAAACTGTTTTTT.

The chain carries TRBV13 and TRBJ1-2; no reliable D call. Trimming took 5 bases from V and 8 from J, leaving 15 bases between them. This CDR3 comprises 13 residues. The germline CDR1 and CDR2 sequences are PRHDT and FYEKMQ (reference sequence). CDR3 nucleotides: TGTGCCAGCAGCCTTCTGTCGACTGGCGGCTACACCTTC. The encoded protein is CASSLLSTGGYTF.

The V and J genes are TRBV12-3 or TRBV12-4 and TRBJ1-1, with unresolved D. Trimming left V 3 bases short and J 5 bases short, with 10 bases between. The CDR3 totals 13 residues. The CDR3 spells CASSFEPGTEAFF. CDR3 bases: TGTGCCAGCAGTTTCGAGCCGGGGACTGAAGCTTTCTTT.

V is TRBV5-1 and J is TRBJ2-1; possible D gene TRBD2, 6 bases. The CDR3 has 13 amino acids. Germline CDR1 and CDR2: SGHRS and YFSETQ. V was cut by 9 bases and J by 7 bases, with 17 bases left in between. CDR3 loop: CATSERAGNEQFF. The DNA for the CDR3 is TGCGCCACCAGTGAGCGGGCTGGAAATGAGCAGTTCTTC.

This clonotype is a singleton in its sample. A much larger clone lies a single base off, so this may be a read error. The V gene is TRBV12-3 or TRBV12-4, the J gene TRBJ2-5, with 9 bases lining up with TRBD2. J gave up 11 bases and V 5 bases, and 18 bases lay outside the gene matches. The CDR3 length is 16 residues. As DNA, the CDR3 is TGTGCCAGCAGTAGATTAGCGGGAGTAGCCTACAATGAGCAGTACTTC. It is translated as CASSRLAGVAYNEQYF.

The chain joins TRBV7-8 to TRBJ2-7, with a possible D match to TRBD2 (6 bases). Germline V lookup: CDR1 SGHVS, CDR2 FQNEAQ. This CDR3 spans 16 amino acids. V lost 5 bases and J 0 bases, leaving 17 bases between the germline ends. CDR3 in amino acids: CASSPLSGLGSYEQYF. DNA for the CDR3: TGTGCCAGCAGCCCGCTGTCGGGACTGGGCTCCTACGAGCAGTACTTC.

A few counts support this clonotype. The V gene is TRBV28, the J gene TRBJ2-2; D might be TRBD1 or TRBD2, each matching 6 bases. V lost 8 bases and J lost 4, with 11 bases in between. The V gene's germline CDR1 is MDHEN and CDR2 SYDVKM. CDR3 length: 13 residues. The CDR3 reads CASRPGATGELFF. The CDR3 DNA sequence: TGTGCCAGCCGACCGGGGGCCACCGGGGAGCTGTTTTTT.

The gene calls are TRBV5-1 and TRBJ2-1; 7 nucleotides match TRBD2. There are 13 residues in the CDR3. The germline CDR1 and CDR2 sequences are SGHRS and YFSETQ. Trimming cost V 0 bases and J 11 bases; bases outside gene matches: 5. Here the CDR3 reads CASSLGAGVQQFF. The DNA for the CDR3 is TGCGCCAGCAGCTTGGGGGCGGGAGTTCAGCAGTTCTTC.

The chain has TRBV20-1 and TRBJ2-5, with 8 positions matching TRBD1. Unmatched junction bases numbered 8, after V lost 6 bases and J lost 5 bases. This CDR3 region has 13 residues. Germline V gene data show CDR1 as DFQATT and CDR2 as SNEGSKA (reference sequence). CDR3 DNA: TGCAGTGCCGGACAGGGAGCTACCGAGACCCAGTACTTC. Amino acids: CSAGQGATETQYF.

In its sample, this clonotype was seen a few times. This chain joins TRBV14 and TRBJ2-4; weak D call: TRBD1 (5 bases). This CDR3 region has 13 residues. Per the germline V gene, CDR1 is SGHDN and CDR2 is FVKESK. V lost 1 base, J lost 8 bases, and 9 bases lay in between. The CDR3 DNA reads TGTGCCAGCAGCCAAGGGGGCGGATACATTCAGTACTTC. Translation gives CASSQGGGYIQYF.

V usage is TRBV24-1 and J usage is TRBJ2-7; the match to TRBD1 covers 8 bases. Trimming removed 4 bases from V and 5 bases from J; junction bases left unmatched: 12. Per the germline V gene, CDR1 is KGHDR and CDR2 is SFDVKD. This CDR3 has 16 residues. The DNA for the CDR3 is TGTGCCACCAGTGACCAAAGAGGACAGGGTCGCCACGAGCAGTACTTC. It specifies CATSDQRGQGRHEQYF.

The chain couples TRBV11-2 to TRBJ2-4, with D uncertain. V gave up 2 bases and J gave up 9 bases, with 17 bases separating them. This CDR3 is 15 amino acids long. Per the germline V gene, CDR1 is SGHAT and CDR2 is FQNNGV. The CDR3: CASSLRPGLLGIQYF. CDR3 nucleotide sequence: TGTGCCAGCAGCTTAAGGCCTGGGCTTTTGGGCATTCAGTACTTC.

The V gene is TRBV5-1, the J gene TRBJ1-4, with TRBD1 matching over 10 bases. The CDR3 is made up of 13 amino acids. Per germline, CDR1 SGHRS and CDR2 YFSETQ. The junction had 6 bases not matched to a gene; V was cut back by 3 bases and J by 13 bases. CDR3 in DNA: TGCGCCAGCAGCTCGACAGGGGGCCGCGGACTGTTTTTT. Protein: CASSSTGGRGLFF.

This clonotype was observed at least ten times. The chain couples TRBV2 to TRBJ2-3; D is undetermined. CDR3 length equals 12 residues. The germline gives CDR1 SNHLY, CDR2 FYNNEI. V lost 2 bases and J 1 base, leaving 1 base between the germline ends. The CDR3 protein is CASSERTDTQYF. The CDR3 DNA is TGTGCCAGCAGTGAACGCACAGATACGCAGTATTTT. Combining the CDR3 with reference TRBV2 and TRBJ2-3 gives the whole variable domain EPEVTQTPSHQVTQMGQEVILRCVPISNHLYFYWYRQILGQKVEFLVSFYNNEISEKSEIFDDQFSVERPDGSNFTLKIRSTKLEDSAMYFCASSERTDTQYFGPGTRLTVL.

This clonotype was seen more than once but under ten times. The chain links TRBV7-9 to TRBJ1-4; D is ambiguous. V shed 5 bases and J shed 0 bases, with 13 bases lying between them. The CDR3 is 16 residues long. Germline assignment: CDR1 SEHNR and CDR2 FQNEAQ (reference sequence). The CDR3 DNA reads as TGTGCCAGCAGCCAACGGATAGGTACAACTAATGAAAAACTGTTTTTT. Protein product: CASSQRIGTTNEKLFF.

The chain uses TRBV5-1 and TRBJ1-1; a possible D gene is TRBD1 (6 bases). This CDR3 spans 15 amino acids. The V and J ends lost 4 bases and 0 bases respectively, with 13 bases between them. Germline V lookup: CDR1 SGHRS, CDR2 YFSETQ. The CDR3 DNA sequence: TGCGCCAGCAGCGTGACAGGTTTTTTGAACACTGAAGCTTTCTTT. Translated, it gives CASSVTGFLNTEAFF.

V and J are TRBV7-9 and TRBJ1-2; 10 bases align to TRBD1. The CDR3 contains 14 residues. Germline CDR1 reads SEHNR; CDR2 reads FQNEAQ (reference sequence). V lost 5 bases and J lost 6; bases outside the gene matches: 6. The chain's CDR3 is CASSPTGGANGYTF. The CDR3 DNA is TGTGCCAGCAGCCCGACAGGGGGCGCGAATGGCTACACCTTC.

The chain couples TRBV29-1 to TRBJ2-3, with TRBD2 identical over 8 bases. The CDR3 is 14 amino acids. J gave up 3 bases and V 6 bases, and 8 bases lay outside the gene matches. Germline lookup yields CDR1 SQVTM and CDR2 ANQGSEA. The CDR3, as DNA: TGCAGCGTCCAAGCGGGAGTTACTACAGATACGCAGTATTTT. It encodes CSVQAGVTTDTQYF.

The gene calls are TRBV5-1 and TRBJ2-3, with 10 bases fitting TRBD2. CDR3 length equals 16 residues. Germline CDR1 and CDR2: SGHRS and YFSETQ. V lost 1 base, J lost 0 bases, and 2 bases stayed unmatched. The CDR3 spells CASSLTSGTSTDTQYF. The CDR3 nucleotides are TGCGCCAGCAGCTTGACTAGCGGGACTAGCACAGATACGCAGTATTTT.

This chain links TRBV11-2 with TRBJ1-2; D is possibly TRBD1 (6 bases). CDR3 size: 14 residues. The V gene lost 0 bases and the J gene lost 6 bases, with 11 bases spanning the gap. The V gene's germline CDR1 is SGHAT and CDR2 FQNNGV. Here the CDR3 DNA reads TGTGCCAGCAGCTTAGAACAGGGCTGGCATGGCTACACCTTC. Translated: CASSLEQGWHGYTF.